A selection of T cell receptor beta chains follows, all from one sample in a study of regulatory T cells in long-lasting Graves disease. MiXCR, run by TCRdb on the multiplex PCR reads, gives a single entry per CDR3 protein. The data contain around 450,000 distinct CDR3 sequences, over 14% of them singletons. A further study also used this sample, focusing on T cells in Graves' hyperthyroidism and ophthalmopathy.

The starting material was peripheral blood mononuclear cells (PBMCs), obtained at new diagnosis, from a patient treated with antithyroid drugs. Every receptor here comes from a woman between 40 and 50 years old with Graves disease. The CDR3 runs from the conserved cysteine through the conserved F or W. Each record gives: clone size, D gene, J gene, V gene, CDR3 protein, CDR3 DNA. D genes are given only for firm matches. Size values are once, few and many counts, or a class for expanded clones, and some rows have none.

many	NA	TRBJ2-4	TRBV11-1	CASSAPGIAKNIQYF	TGTGCCAGCAGCGCTCCTGGGATCGCCAAAAACATTCAGTACTTC
NA	TRBD2	TRBJ2-3	TRBV5-1	CASSLGTSGSLLVYF	TGCGCCAGCAGCCTAGGGACTAGCGGGAGTCTCTTGGTGTATTTT
many	TRBD2	TRBJ2-3	TRBV27	CASSLTSGPVSTDTQYF	TGTGCCAGCAGTTTGACTAGCGGTCCCGTTAGCACAGATACGCAGTATTTT
NA	NA	TRBJ2-1	TRBV7-2	CASSLKSGGYNEQFF	TGTGCCAGCAGCTTAAAAAGCGGAGGTTACAATGAGCAGTTCTTC
NA	TRBD2	TRBJ2-2	TRBV5-8	CASSWTSGTGELFF	TGTGCCAGCAGCTGGACTAGCGGCACCGGGGAGCTGTTTTTT
many	NA	TRBJ1-1	TRBV6-1	CASSEGGETTEAFF	TGTGCCAGCAGTGAAGGGGGGGAAACCACTGAAGCTTTCTTT
many	TRBD1	TRBJ2-5	TRBV20-1	CSASRRDRDETQYF	TGCAGTGCTTCCCGCCGGGACAGGGACGAGACCCAGTACTTC
many	TRBD1	TRBJ2-7	TRBV12-3/TRBV12-4	CASSPSYWSRDRRTEQYF	TGTGCCAGCAGTCCTAGCTACTGGTCTAGGGACAGGAGGACCGAGCAGTACTTC
few	NA	TRBJ1-4	TRBV20-1	CSATPWALTRSGGEKLFF	TGCAGTGCTACCCCGTGGGCCCTTACTCGCTCAGGAGGTGAAAAACTGTTTTTT
NA	TRBD1	TRBJ2-5	TRBV2	CASSEGPGQGQETQYF	TGTGCCAGCAGTGAAGGCCCGGGACAGGGGCAAGAGACCCAGTACTTC
few	TRBD1	TRBJ1-4	TRBV4-1	CASSPTGVEKLFF	TGCGCCAGCAGCCCGACAGGGGTTGAAAAACTGTTTTTT
many	TRBD1	TRBJ1-2	TRBV5-1	CASSLAGTGCFGYTF	TGCGCCAGCAGCTTAGCCGGGACAGGGTGCTTTGGCTACACCTTC
NA	NA	TRBJ2-7	TRBV18	CASSPPGVAEEGVYEQYF	TGTGCCAGCTCACCACCGGGAGTAGCGGAGGAGGGGGTATACGAGCAGTACTTC
NA	TRBD2	TRBJ2-2	TRBV6-1	CASRPVGLATHGELFF	TGTGCCAGCAGACCCGTTGGACTAGCGACCCACGGGGAGCTGTTTTTT
many	NA	TRBJ1-1	TRBV6-2/TRBV6-3	CASSYPPYRNPEAFF	TGTGCCAGCAGTTACCCCCCATACAGAAACCCTGAAGCTTTCTTT
many	NA	TRBJ2-7	TRBV24-1	CATSDSGESSSYEQYF	TGTGCCACCAGTGATTCGGGGGAGAGTAGCTCCTACGAGCAGTACTTC
NA	NA	TRBJ2-1	TRBV7-6	CASSSPSRGNEQFF	TGTGCCAGCAGCTCCCCAAGTAGAGGCAATGAGCAGTTCTTC